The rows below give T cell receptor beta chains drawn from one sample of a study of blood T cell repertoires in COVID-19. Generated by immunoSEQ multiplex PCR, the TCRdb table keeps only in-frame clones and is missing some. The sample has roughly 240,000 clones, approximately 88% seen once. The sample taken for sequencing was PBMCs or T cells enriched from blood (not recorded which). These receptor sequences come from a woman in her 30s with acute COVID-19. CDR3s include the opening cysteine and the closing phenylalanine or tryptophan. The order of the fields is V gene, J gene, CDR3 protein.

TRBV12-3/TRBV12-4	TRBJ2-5	CASSLGASETQYF
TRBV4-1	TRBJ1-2	CASSQELGQGVFLGYTF
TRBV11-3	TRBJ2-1	CASSSGQLRNEQFF
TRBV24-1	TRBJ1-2	CATSDLDGDGYTF
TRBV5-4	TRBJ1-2	CASSFGSNLGYTF
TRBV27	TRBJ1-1	CASSLLQGALEAFF
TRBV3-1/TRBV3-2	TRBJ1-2	CASSQGTDYGYTF
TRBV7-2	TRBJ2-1	CASSLWTSGGGDEQFF
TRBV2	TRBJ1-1	CASSLGVPGQGAPEAFF
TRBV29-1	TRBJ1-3	CSASPEAGNTIYF
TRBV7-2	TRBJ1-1	CASSPRTGFYTEAFF
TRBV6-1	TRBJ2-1	CASSERWSGFYNEQFF
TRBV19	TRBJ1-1	CASNHRDSYTEAFF
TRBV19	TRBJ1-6	CASSIGTNNSPLHF
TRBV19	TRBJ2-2	CASRQSPNTGELFF
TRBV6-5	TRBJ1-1	CASSYSGGPEAFF
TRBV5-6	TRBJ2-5	CASSSTYQETQYF
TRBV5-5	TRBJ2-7	CASSPEDRRHYEQYF
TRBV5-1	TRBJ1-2	CASSIGAGANYGYTF
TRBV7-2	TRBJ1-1	CASSFIPGNTEAFF
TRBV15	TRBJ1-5	CATAFGTVGGFRNQPQHF
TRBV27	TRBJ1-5	CASRTSGTGWNQPQHF
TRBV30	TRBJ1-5	CAWSVEGVSNQPQHF
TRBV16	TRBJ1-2	CASSQSRGTHGYTF
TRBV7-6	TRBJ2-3	CASSLAILAGGRADTQYF
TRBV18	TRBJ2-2	CASSPSAGADTGELFF
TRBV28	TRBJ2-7	CASRVGQGYEQYF
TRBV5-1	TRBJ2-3	CASWGGQGRNADTQYF
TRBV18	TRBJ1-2	CASSPPVGSGQGYGYTF
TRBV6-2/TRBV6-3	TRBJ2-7	CASSPPPGARKGRYEQYF
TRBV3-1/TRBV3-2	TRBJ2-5	CASSQDFAGQETQYF
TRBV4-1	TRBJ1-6	CASSQDGAGVYNSPLHF
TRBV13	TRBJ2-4	CASTLRGGGGAKNIQYF
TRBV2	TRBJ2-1	CASSATSGQAGEQFF
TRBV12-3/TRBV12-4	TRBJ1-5	CASSQGQGQPQHF
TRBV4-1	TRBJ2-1	CASSGGLGTSGNNEQFF
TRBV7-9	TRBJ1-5	CASSVFRGTENLQPQHF
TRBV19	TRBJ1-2	CASSDTHRGLYGYTF
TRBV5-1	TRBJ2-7	CASSPSGTGVYEQYF
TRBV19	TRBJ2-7	CASSIATGGYEQYF
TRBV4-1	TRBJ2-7	CASSLRQEHYEQYF
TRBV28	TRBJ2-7	CASRPDRGPWYEQYF
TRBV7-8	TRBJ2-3	CASSQGYDTQYF
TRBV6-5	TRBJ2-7	CASSYSTRSSEQYF
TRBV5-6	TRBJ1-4	CASSPGVLRNEKLFF
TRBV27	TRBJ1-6	CASSLTVFNSPLHF
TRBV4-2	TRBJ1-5	CASSQGGVQPQHF
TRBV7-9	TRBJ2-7	CASSLGLAGKGSSYEQYF